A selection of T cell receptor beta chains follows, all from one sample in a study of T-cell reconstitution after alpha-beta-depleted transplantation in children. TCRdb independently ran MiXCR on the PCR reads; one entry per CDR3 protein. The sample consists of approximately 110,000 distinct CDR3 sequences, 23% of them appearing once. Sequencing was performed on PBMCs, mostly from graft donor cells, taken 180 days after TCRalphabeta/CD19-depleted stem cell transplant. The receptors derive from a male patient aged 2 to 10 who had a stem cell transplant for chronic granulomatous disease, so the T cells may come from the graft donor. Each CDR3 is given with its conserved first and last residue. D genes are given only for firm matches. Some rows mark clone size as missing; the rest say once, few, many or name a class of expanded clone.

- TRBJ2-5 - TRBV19 TGTGCCAGTAGTAATGAGGGTCGGTCGCTGGGGACCCAGTACTTC CASSNEGRSLGTQYF
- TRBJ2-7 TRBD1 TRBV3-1 TGTGCCAGCAGCCAAGGGACAGGGGCCTCCTACGAGCAGTACTTC CASSQGTGASYEQYF
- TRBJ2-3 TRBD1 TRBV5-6 TGTGCCAGCAGCCTAACCGGGACAGGGATAGATACGCAGTATTTT CASSLTGTGIDTQYF
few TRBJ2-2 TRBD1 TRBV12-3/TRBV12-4 TGTGCCAGCAGTTTAATGACAGGGTGGACCGGGGAGCTGTTTTTT CASSLMTGWTGELFF
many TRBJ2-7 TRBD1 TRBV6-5 TGTGCCAGCAGTTACCAGACAGGGGTTATCTACGAGCAGTACTTC CASSYQTGVIYEQYF
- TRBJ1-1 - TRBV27 TGTGCCAGCAGTTTATCGATTGGCGGAGGCGTGAAAGCGAACACTGAAGCTTTCTTT CASSLSIGGGVKANTEAFF
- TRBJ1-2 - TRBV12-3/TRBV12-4 TGTGCCAGCAGCCCGGGGGGGTCCGCCTATGGCTACACCTTC CASSPGGSAYGYTF
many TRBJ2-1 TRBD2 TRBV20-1 TGCAGTGCTAGAAGGGTAGCGGGGGGTCATGGTGAGCAGTTCTTC CSARRVAGGHGEQFF
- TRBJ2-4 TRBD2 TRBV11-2 TGTGCCAGCAGCTTAGGACTAGCGGGAGGGGGGATAGCCAAAAACATTCAGTACTTC CASSLGLAGGGIAKNIQYF
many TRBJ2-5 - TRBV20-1 TGCAGTGCTAGAGAACGAGAGACCCAGTACTTC CSARERETQYF
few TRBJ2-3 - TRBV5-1 TGCGCCAGCAGCTTGGCATGGGACACAGATACGCAGTATTTT CASSLAWDTDTQYF
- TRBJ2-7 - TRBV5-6 TGTGCCAGCAGCTATGGACGAACCTACGAGCAGTACTTC CASSYGRTYEQYF
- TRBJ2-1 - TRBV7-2 TGTGCCAGCAGACCCTCCCGGTACGGAGGTAAGCAGTTCTTC CASRPSRYGGKQFF
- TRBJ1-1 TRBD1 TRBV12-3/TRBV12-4 TGTGCCAGCAGTCTAGAGGGGGCCGGGAAGGAAGCTTTCTTC CASSLEGAGKEAFF
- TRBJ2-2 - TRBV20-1 TGCAGTGCTAGGACCGTCGCGGGCACCGGGGAGCTGTTTTTT CSARTVAGTGELFF
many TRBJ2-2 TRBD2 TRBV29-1 TGCAGCGTTGTTAGCGGGAGAAGCACCGGGGAGCTGTTTTTT CSVVSGRSTGELFF
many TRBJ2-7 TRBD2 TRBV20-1 TGCAGTGCTAGACACGGGACTAGCGGTTACGAGCAGTACTTC CSARHGTSGYEQYF
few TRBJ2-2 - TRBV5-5 TGTGCCAGCAGCTTGATGAACACCGGGGAGCTGTTTTTT CASSLMNTGELFF
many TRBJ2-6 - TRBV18 TGTGCCAGCTCCTTGGGAACTGGGGCCAACGTCCTGACTTTC CASSLGTGANVLTF
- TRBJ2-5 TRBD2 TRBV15 TGTGCCACCGGGTTAGCGGGAGAGACCCAGTACTTC CATGLAGETQYF
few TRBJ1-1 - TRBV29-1 TGCAGCGTTCCAGGGGCGAACACTGAAGCTTTCTTT CSVPGANTEAFF
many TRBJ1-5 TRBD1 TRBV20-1 TGCAGTGCTCGACAGGGAGGGAGCAATCAGCCCCAGCATTTT CSARQGGSNQPQHF
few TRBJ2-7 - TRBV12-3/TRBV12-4 TGTGCCAGCAGTTCGGGGGTAACCTACGAGCAGTACTTC CASSSGVTYEQYF
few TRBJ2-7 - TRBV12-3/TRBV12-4 TGTGCCAGCAGTCCCACAGGGAACGAGCAGTACTTC CASSPTGNEQYF
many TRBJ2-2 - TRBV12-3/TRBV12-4 TGTGCCAGCAGGAAACGAGGCGGCACCGGGGAGCTGTTTTTT CASRKRGGTGELFF
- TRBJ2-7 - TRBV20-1 TGCAGTGCTAGAGATGGGACGTTCTCCTACGAGCAGTACTTC CSARDGTFSYEQYF
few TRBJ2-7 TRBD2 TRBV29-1 TGCAGCGTTGAAGACCCGACTAGCGGGAGGTTTAACGAGCAGTACTTC CSVEDPTSGRFNEQYF
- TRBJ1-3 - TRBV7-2 TGTGCCAGCAGCTTAGGTCGTGGAAACACCATATATTTT CASSLGRGNTIYF
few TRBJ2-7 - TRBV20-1 TGCAGTGCTAGAGTCCTAGGACTCCTCTCCTACGAGCAGTACTTC CSARVLGLLSYEQYF
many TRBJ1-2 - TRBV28 TGTGCCAGCAGTCTAATTAACTGGTTGGTCTATGGCTACACCTTC CASSLINWLVYGYTF
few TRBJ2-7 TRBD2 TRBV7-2 TGTGCCAGCAGCTTGATAGCGGGAGGGCCGACGGGTGAGCAGTACTTC CASSLIAGGPTGEQYF